This paragraph covers one T cell receptor (beta chain) sequence. Original processing methods: The authors estimated nucleated cell counts from reference gene primer amplification. Clones were sequenced by immunoSEQ multiplex PCR, and TCRdb holds only the in-frame ones, with some missing. V and J calls and clone size come straight from that table; D and trimming were deduced from the DNA. Counted here are around 100,000 clones, 75% to 95% occurring once; the ten biggest clones make up about 5.2%. The data were taken from a study of blood T cell repertoires in COVID-19. Study overall: From the United States, Italy and Spain came samples of acute and convalescent COVID-19. Sample material is recorded as cDNA or gDNA derived from T cells, B-cell-depleted T cells, or PBMCs.

Trimming cost V 4 bases and J 0 bases; bases outside gene matches: 9. This CDR3 has 17 residues. Germline-derived CDR1 and CDR2 are SGHNT and YENEEA. The genes are TRBV11-3 and TRBJ1-3; TRBD1 aligns across 7 bases. The receptor comes from a man aged 45 to 65 with acute or convalescent COVID-19. Input material: peripheral blood. This CDR3 is CASSSRQGITSGNTIYF. Written as DNA, the CDR3 is TGTGCCAGCAGCTCCCGACAGGGTATTACCTCTGGAAACACCATATATTTT.